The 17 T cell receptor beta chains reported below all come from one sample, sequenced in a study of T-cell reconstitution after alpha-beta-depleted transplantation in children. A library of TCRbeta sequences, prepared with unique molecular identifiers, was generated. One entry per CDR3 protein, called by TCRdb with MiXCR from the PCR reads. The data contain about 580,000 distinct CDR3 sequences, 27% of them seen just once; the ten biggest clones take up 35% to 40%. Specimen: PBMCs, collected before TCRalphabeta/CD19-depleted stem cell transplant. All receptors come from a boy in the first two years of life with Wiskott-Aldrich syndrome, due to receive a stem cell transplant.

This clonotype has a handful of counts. The CDR3 sequence is CASSQDWSGRGETQYF. Here the CDR3 DNA reads TGTGCCAGCAGCCAAGATTGGAGCGGGAGAGGAGAGACCCAGTACTTC. The chain links TRBV3-1 to TRBJ2-5; 8 nucleotides match TRBD2. V shed 0 bases and J 4 bases; nucleotides not matched to a gene: 7. Germline loops: CDR1 LGHDT, CDR2 YNNKEL (reference sequence). The CDR3 spans 16 residues.

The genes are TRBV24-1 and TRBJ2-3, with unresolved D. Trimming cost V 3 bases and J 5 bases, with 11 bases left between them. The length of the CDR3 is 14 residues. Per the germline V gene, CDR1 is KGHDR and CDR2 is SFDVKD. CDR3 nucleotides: TGTGCCACCAGTGATGCGAATCTGGGAGATACGCAGTATTTT. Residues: CATSDANLGDTQYF.

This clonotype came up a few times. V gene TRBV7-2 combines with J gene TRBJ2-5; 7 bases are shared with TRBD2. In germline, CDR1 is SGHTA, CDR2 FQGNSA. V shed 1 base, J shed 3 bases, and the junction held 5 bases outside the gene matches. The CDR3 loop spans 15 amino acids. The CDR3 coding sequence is TGTGCCAGCAGCTTAGGGGGAGGGCAAAAAGAGACCCAGTACTTC. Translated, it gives CASSLGGGQKETQYF.

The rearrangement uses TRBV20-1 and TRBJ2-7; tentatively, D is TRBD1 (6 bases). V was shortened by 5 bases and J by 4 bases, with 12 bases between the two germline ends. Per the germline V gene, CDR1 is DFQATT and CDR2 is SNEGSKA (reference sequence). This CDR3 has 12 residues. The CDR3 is CSAVGTTYEQYF. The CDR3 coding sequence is TGCAGTGCTGTCGGGACAACTTACGAGCAGTACTTC.

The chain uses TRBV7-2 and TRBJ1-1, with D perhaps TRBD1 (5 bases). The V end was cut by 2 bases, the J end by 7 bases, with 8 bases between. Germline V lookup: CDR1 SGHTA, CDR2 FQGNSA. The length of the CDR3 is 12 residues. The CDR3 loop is CASSLLGREAFF. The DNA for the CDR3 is TGTGCCAGCAGCTTATTGGGGCGTGAAGCTTTCTTT.

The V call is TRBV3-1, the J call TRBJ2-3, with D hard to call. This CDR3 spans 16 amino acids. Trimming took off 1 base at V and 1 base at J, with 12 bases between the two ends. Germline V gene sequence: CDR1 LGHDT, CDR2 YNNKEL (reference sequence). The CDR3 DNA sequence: TGTGCCAGCAGCCAAGTTATGCAGTCCGGCACAGATACGCAGTATTTT. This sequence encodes CASSQVMQSGTDTQYF.

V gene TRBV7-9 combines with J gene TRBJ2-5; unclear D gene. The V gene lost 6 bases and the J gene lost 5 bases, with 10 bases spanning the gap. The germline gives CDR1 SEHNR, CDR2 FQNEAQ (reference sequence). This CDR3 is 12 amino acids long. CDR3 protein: CASRLDGETQYF. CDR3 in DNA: TGTGCCAGCAGGCTGGATGGGGAGACCCAGTACTTC. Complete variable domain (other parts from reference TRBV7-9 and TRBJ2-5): DTGVSQNPRHKITKRGQNVTFRCDPISEHNRLYWYRQTLGQGPEFLTYFQNEAQLEKSRLLSDRFSAERPKGSFSTLEIQRTEQGDSAMYLCASRLDGETQYFGPGTRLLVL.

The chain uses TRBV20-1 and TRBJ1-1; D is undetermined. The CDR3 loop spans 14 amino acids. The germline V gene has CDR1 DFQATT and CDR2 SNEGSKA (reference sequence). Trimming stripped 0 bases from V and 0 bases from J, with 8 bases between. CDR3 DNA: TGCAGTGCTAGAGATCTTCAGGTGAACACTGAAGCTTTCTTT. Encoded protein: CSARDLQVNTEAFF.

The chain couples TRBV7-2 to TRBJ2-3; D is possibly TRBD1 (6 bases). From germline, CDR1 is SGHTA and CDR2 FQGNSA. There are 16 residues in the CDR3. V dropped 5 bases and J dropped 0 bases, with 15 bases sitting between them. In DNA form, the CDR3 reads TGTGCCAGCAGCCTAGGTTCGGGACATAGCACAGATACGCAGTATTTT. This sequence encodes CASSLGSGHSTDTQYF.

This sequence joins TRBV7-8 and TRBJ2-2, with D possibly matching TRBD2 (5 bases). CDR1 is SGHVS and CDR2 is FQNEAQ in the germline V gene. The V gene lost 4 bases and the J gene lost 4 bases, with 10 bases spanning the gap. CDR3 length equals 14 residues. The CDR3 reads CASSSGLLTGELFF. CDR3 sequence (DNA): TGTGCCAGCAGCTCCGGACTGCTCACCGGGGAGCTGTTTTTT.

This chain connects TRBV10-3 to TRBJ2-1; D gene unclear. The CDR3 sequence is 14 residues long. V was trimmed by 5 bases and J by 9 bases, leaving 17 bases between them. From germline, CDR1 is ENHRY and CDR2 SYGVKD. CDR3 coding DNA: TGTGCCATCAGTTTCTCTTTAGATACGGGTGAGCAGTTCTTC. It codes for CAISFSLDTGEQFF.

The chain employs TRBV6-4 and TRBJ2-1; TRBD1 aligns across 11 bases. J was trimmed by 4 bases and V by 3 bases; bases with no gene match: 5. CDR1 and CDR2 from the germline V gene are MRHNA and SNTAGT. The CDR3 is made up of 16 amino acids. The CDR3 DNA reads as TGTGCCAGCAGTGAAAGGGACAGGGGGTTTTACAATGAGCAGTTCTTC. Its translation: CASSERDRGFYNEQFF.

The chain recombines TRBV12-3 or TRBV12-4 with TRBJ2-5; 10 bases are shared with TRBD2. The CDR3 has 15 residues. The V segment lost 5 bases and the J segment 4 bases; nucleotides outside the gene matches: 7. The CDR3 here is CASSGGASGRETQYF. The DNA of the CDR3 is TGTGCCAGCAGTGGTGGGGCTAGCGGGAGAGAGACCCAGTACTTC.

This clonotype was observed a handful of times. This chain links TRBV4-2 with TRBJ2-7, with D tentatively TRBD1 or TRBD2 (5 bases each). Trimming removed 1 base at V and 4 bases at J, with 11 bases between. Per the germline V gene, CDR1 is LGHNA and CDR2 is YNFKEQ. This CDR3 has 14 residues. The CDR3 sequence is CASSQGGIGYEQYF. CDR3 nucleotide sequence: TGTGCCAGCAGCCAAGGGGGGATCGGATACGAGCAGTACTTC.

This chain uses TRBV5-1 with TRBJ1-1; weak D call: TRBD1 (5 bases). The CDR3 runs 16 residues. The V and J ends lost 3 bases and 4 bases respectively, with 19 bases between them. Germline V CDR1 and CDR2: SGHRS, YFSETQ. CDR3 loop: CASSSMPRAGVTEAFF. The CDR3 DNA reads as TGCGCCAGCAGCTCCATGCCCAGGGCCGGGGTCACTGAAGCTTTCTTT.

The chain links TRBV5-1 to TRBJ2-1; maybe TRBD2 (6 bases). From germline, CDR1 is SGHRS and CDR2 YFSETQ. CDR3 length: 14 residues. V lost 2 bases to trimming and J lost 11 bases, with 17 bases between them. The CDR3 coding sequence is TGCGCCAGCAGCTTAGGGGACTCAACAAAAAAGCAGTTCTTC. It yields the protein CASSLGDSTKKQFF.

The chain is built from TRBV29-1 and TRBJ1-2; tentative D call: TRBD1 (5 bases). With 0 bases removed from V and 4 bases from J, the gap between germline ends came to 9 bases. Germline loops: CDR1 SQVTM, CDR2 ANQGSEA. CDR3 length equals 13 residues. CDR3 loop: CSVEDFGGYGYTF. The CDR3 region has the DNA TGCAGCGTTGAAGATTTTGGGGGCTATGGCTACACCTTC.